These 5 T cell receptor beta chains came from one sample sequenced in a study of blood T cell repertoires in COVID-19. Here immunoSEQ multiplex PCR was the method, and the copy in TCRdb shows in-frame clones only, minus some. The sample holds around 40,000 clones, 80% to 90% seen once. The sample was peripheral blood. All receptors derive from a man in his fifties or sixties with active or convalescent COVID-19.

J is TRBJ1-1 and V is TRBV29-1; 9 bases align to TRBD1. Trimming took 4 bases from V and 6 from J; bases not matched to a gene: 9. The CDR3 is 14 residues long. Germline values: CDR1 SQVTM, CDR2 ANQGSEA. CDR3: CSVGGGQGWPEAFF. DNA of the CDR3: TGCAGCGTTGGGGGGGGACAGGGTTGGCCTGAAGCTTTCTTT. Full variable domain (missing parts from reference TRBV29-1 and TRBJ1-1): SAVISQKPSRDICQRGTSLTIQCQVDSQVTMMFWYRQQPGQSLTLIATANQGSEATYESGFVIDKFPISRPNLTFSTLTVSNMSPEDSSIYLCSVGGGQGWPEAFFGQGTRLTVV.

V is TRBV7-9 and J is TRBJ2-3, with 9 bases aligning to TRBD2. The V and J ends lost 1 base and 4 bases, in that order; junction bases with no gene match: 6. CDR3 length: 16 residues. CDR1 and CDR2 from the germline V gene are SEHNR and FQNEAQ (reference sequence). CDR3 sequence (DNA): TGTGCCAGCAGCTTAGTCGGTAGCGGGAGAGCAGATACGCAGTATTTT. This codes for CASSLVGSGRADTQYF.

The J gene is TRBJ1-3, the V gene TRBV5-6; D is undetermined. The CDR3 is 17 residues long. V was cut by 10 bases and J by 0 bases, with 23 bases left in between. From germline, CDR1 is SGHDT and CDR2 YYEEEE. In DNA, the CDR3 is TGTGCCTCCCGGAAAAGAGGTCGAGGGTACTCTGGAAACACCATATATTTT. It encodes CASRKRGRGYSGNTIYF. The full variable domain, in which reference TRBV5-6 and TRBJ1-3 provide the parts outside the CDR3, is DAGVTQSPTHLIKTRGQQVTLRCSPKSGHDTVSWYQQALGQGPQFIFQYYEEEERQRGNFPDRFSGHQFPNYSSELNVNALLLGDSALYLCASRKRGRGYSGNTIYFGEGSWLTVV.

The V call is TRBV7-6, the J call TRBJ1-5; D ambiguous. The CDR3 loop spans 14 amino acids. V was pared by 1 base and J by 6 bases, with 10 bases between. Germline lookup yields CDR1 SGHVS and CDR2 FNYEAQ. CDR3 residues: CASSLVRESQPQHF. The CDR3 nucleotides read TGTGCCAGCAGCTTAGTACGGGAAAGTCAGCCCCAGCATTTT.

CDR3 residues: CASSLTRGRPAGNTIYF. For the CDR3, the DNA is TGTGCCAGCAGCCTCACCCGTGGGCGACCGGCTGGAAACACCATATATTTT. J is TRBJ1-3 and V is TRBV4-2, with D unclear. Germline V gene lookup returns CDR1 LGHNA and CDR2 YNFKEQ. V lost 4 bases and J lost 2, with 18 bases in between. The CDR3 spans 17 residues.